These 23 T cell receptor beta chains originate from one sample sequenced in a study of cytomegalovirus exposure and HLA in healthy donors. Use of 60 Vbeta and 13 Jbeta primers characterized the PCR. TCRdb's table, derived via immunoSEQ multiplex PCR, lists solely in-frame clones and lacks some. Among 99,000 or so clones listed, roughly four fifths were seen once. What was sequenced was PBMCs. These receptors were obtained from a female donor in good health and CMV-seropositive.

The rearrangement links TRBV5-1 to TRBJ2-3; TRBD2 is a possible D gene (5 bases). CDR3 size: 14 residues. Trimming pared 0 bases from V and 6 bases from J, leaving 11 bases between. Germline V CDR1 and CDR2: SGHRS, YFSETQ. The CDR3 nucleotides read TGCGCCAGCAGCTTGGGGGCGGAGGCCGATACGCAGTATTTT. Its translation is CASSLGAEADTQYF.

This clone has only one observation. The V and J genes are TRBV11-2 and TRBJ2-5; possible D gene TRBD1, 6 bases. Germline values: CDR1 SGHAT, CDR2 FQNNGV. The CDR3 length is 17 residues. V dropped 1 base and J dropped 6 bases, with 21 bases sitting between them. In DNA form, the CDR3 reads TGTGCCAGCAGCTTAGCCTTCTCCCAGGGGCGCATGAAGACCCAGTACTTC. This translates into CASSLAFSQGRMKTQYF.

The chain joins TRBV7-8 to TRBJ1-5; D perhaps matches TRBD1 (5 bases). V gave up 3 bases and J gave up 0 bases, with 9 bases separating them. The CDR3 is 15 amino acids. Germline-derived CDR1 and CDR2 are SGHVS and FQNEAQ. The CDR3 DNA sequence: TGTGCCAGCAGCTTGACAGTAAATAGCAATCAGCCCCAGCATTTT. This gives the protein CASSLTVNSNQPQHF.

The rearrangement uses TRBV7-9 and TRBJ2-7; 7 positions agree with TRBD1. Germline lookup yields CDR1 SEHNR and CDR2 FQNEAQ (reference sequence). The CDR3 covers 13 residues. Unmatched junction bases numbered 4, after V lost 6 bases and J lost 2 bases. The CDR3 region is CASSRTGPYEQYF. CDR3 DNA sequence: TGTGCCAGCAGTAGGACAGGCCCCTACGAGCAGTACTTC.

The rearrangement joins TRBV19 to TRBJ2-7; the match to TRBD1 covers 8 bases. The ends lost 5 bases at V and 3 bases at J; junction bases unmatched: 6. CDR1 LNHDA and CDR2 SQIVND come from the germline V gene (reference sequence). The CDR3 extends over 14 amino acids. CDR3 amino acids: CASSLTGGVYEQYF. CDR3 bases: TGTGCCAGTAGTTTAACAGGGGGAGTCTACGAGCAGTACTTC.

The rearrangement uses TRBV5-1 and TRBJ1-4; D is unclear. The germline V gene has CDR1 SGHRS and CDR2 YFSETQ. The CDR3 loop spans 16 amino acids. The V end was cut by 4 bases, the J end by 3 bases, with 16 bases between. The CDR3 region has the DNA TGCGCCAGCAGCCCGCGAGGGAGGGTCGCTAATGAAAAACTGTTTTTT. The encoded protein is CASSPRGRVANEKLFF.

This clone appeared a single time. This chain joins TRBV5-1 and TRBJ2-2, with 11 bases identical to TRBD1. The CDR3 length is 15 residues. CDR1 and CDR2 (germline): SGHRS, YFSETQ. Trimming took 7 bases from V and 4 from J; bases not matched to a gene: 6. CDR3: CASFGQGARTGELFF. The DNA for the CDR3 is TGCGCCAGCTTTGGACAGGGGGCGCGCACCGGGGAGCTGTTTTTT. Filled out from reference TRBV5-1 and TRBJ2-2, the complete variable domain reads KAGVTQTPRYLIKTRGQQVTLSCSPISGHRSVSWYQQTPGQGLQFLFEYFSETQRNKGNFPGRFSGRQFSNSRSEMNVSTLELGDSALYLCASFGQGARTGELFFGEGSRLTVL.

For the CDR3, the DNA is TGTGCCAGCATGGGGAGCAATGAGCAGTTCTTC. It codes for CASMGSNEQFF. The rearrangement links TRBV2 to TRBJ2-1; perhaps TRBD2 as D (5 bases). Trimming left V 7 bases short and J 6 bases short, with 7 bases between. There are 11 residues in the CDR3. Germline V gene sequence: CDR1 SNHLY, CDR2 FYNNEI.

The chain employs TRBV27 and TRBJ2-3, with 8 bases matching TRBD1. Germline CDR1 and CDR2: MNHEY and SMNVEV (reference sequence). V lost 4 bases and J lost 4; bases outside the gene matches: 10. This CDR3 region has 16 residues. The CDR3 protein is CASSSLQGARADTQYF. The CDR3 coding sequence is TGTGCCAGCAGTTCCCTCCAGGGGGCTCGGGCAGATACGCAGTATTTT.

V usage is TRBV27 and J usage is TRBJ2-1, with 11 bases that match TRBD2. Germline lookup yields CDR1 MNHEY and CDR2 SMNVEV (reference sequence). There are 15 residues in the CDR3. Losses at the gene ends were 8 bases for V and 9 bases for J; bases not matched to a gene: 12. The CDR3 region has the DNA TGTGCCAGCTCCGATCGTGGTAGCGGGAGGGGTGAGCAGTTCTTC. It is translated as CASSDRGSGRGEQFF.

This chain uses TRBV7-9 with TRBJ1-4; no firm D call. This CDR3 contains 14 residues. Trimming took 5 bases from V and 5 from J, leaving 12 bases between them. Germline CDR1 SEHNR, CDR2 FQNEAQ (reference sequence). This CDR3 reads CASSETDGNEKLFF. Written as DNA, the CDR3 is TGTGCCAGCAGCGAAACCGACGGGAATGAAAAACTGTTTTTT.

This chain uses TRBV6-5 with TRBJ2-7, with unresolved D. The V end was cut by 9 bases, the J end by 2 bases, with 11 bases between. This CDR3 contains 12 residues. Germline CDR1 is MNHEY and CDR2 is SVGAGI. This CDR3 is CARCGQTYEQYF. DNA for the CDR3: TGTGCCAGATGTGGGCAGACCTACGAGCAGTACTTC.

In its sample, this clone was seen once. This chain joins TRBV10-3 and TRBJ1-1; possible D gene TRBD1, 5 bases. CDR3 length equals 15 residues. The germline V gene encodes CDR1 ENHRY and CDR2 SYGVKD. Trimming stripped 6 bases from V and 0 bases from J, with 14 bases between. CDR3 amino acids: CAIRRQIDMNTEAFF. Written as DNA, the CDR3 is TGTGCCATCAGAAGACAGATTGATATGAACACTGAAGCTTTCTTT.

This chain links TRBV13 with TRBJ2-7, with D perhaps matching TRBD1 (6 bases). Trimming left V 5 bases short and J 3 bases short, with 17 bases between. Germline V gene lookup returns CDR1 PRHDT and CDR2 FYEKMQ (reference sequence). This CDR3 contains 15 residues. In nucleotides, the CDR3 is TGTGCCAGCAGCGATAGGAACAGGGAGTACTACGAGCAGTACTTC. Translated, it gives CASSDRNREYYEQYF.

This sequence joins TRBV5-1 and TRBJ1-2; no clear D. V was pared by 0 bases and J by 4 bases, with 10 bases between. The germline V gene encodes CDR1 SGHRS and CDR2 YFSETQ. There are 14 residues in the CDR3. CDR3 loop: CASSLGRNAYGYTF. CDR3 nucleotide sequence: TGCGCCAGCAGCTTGGGCAGGAACGCCTATGGCTACACCTTC.

CDR3 loop: CASSIAQGAYNEQFF. In DNA form, the CDR3 reads TGTGCCAGTAGTATAGCACAGGGGGCCTACAATGAGCAGTTCTTC. The J gene is TRBJ2-1, the V gene TRBV19, with 8 bases identical to TRBD1. V gave up 1 base and J gave up 2 bases; unmatched junction bases: 1. This CDR3 has 15 amino acids. Germline values: CDR1 LNHDA, CDR2 SQIVND (reference sequence).

The chain is built from TRBV7-6 and TRBJ2-1; 7 positions match TRBD2. V dropped 3 bases and J dropped 7; count of bases not matched to a gene: 6. Per germline, CDR1 SGHVS and CDR2 FNYEAQ. The CDR3 loop spans 14 amino acids. The CDR3 spells CASSLREGWNEQFF. The CDR3 region has the DNA TGTGCCAGCAGCTTGAGGGAGGGATGGAATGAGCAGTTCTTC. Full variable domain (missing parts from reference TRBV7-6 and TRBJ2-1): GAGVSQSPRYKVTKRGQDVALRCDPISGHVSLYWYRQALGQGPEFLTYFNYEAQQDKSGLPNDRFSAERPEGSISTLTIQRTEQRDSAMYRCASSLREGWNEQFFGPGTRLTVL.

V is TRBV18 and J is TRBJ2-7; possibly TRBD2 for D (5 bases). The CDR3 runs 14 residues. V shed 2 bases and J shed 3 bases, with 11 bases lying between them. In germline, CDR1 is KGHSH, CDR2 LQKENI. The CDR3 coding sequence is TGTGCCAGCTCACCAGAGACTACATACTACGAGCAGTACTTC. This gives the protein CASSPETTYYEQYF.

This sequence joins TRBV5-6 and TRBJ1-6; D might be TRBD1 (5 bases). Trimming removed 0 bases from V and 3 bases from J, with 10 bases in between. This CDR3 is built from 16 residues. CDR1 is SGHDT, CDR2 YYEEEE, per germline. Here the CDR3 reads CASSLVQAHYNSPLHF. CDR3 coding DNA: TGTGCCAGCAGCTTGGTACAGGCGCACTATAATTCACCCCTCCACTTT.

This chain links TRBV7-6 with TRBJ2-3; perhaps TRBD2 as D (7 bases). CDR1 and CDR2 from the germline V gene are SGHVS and FNYEAQ. Trimming took off 4 bases at V and 1 base at J, with 15 bases between the two ends. The CDR3 contains 16 residues. The CDR3 region has the DNA TGTGCCAGCAGCTCAAAAGGGGGGGACGGCACAGATACGCAGTATTTT. Its translation: CASSSKGGDGTDTQYF.

This rearrangement joins TRBV2 to TRBJ2-5; tentatively, D is TRBD1 (6 bases). CDR3 length: 15 residues. The germline V gene encodes CDR1 SNHLY and CDR2 FYNNEI. V lost 6 bases, J lost 2 bases, and 16 bases lay in between. As DNA, the CDR3 is TGTGCCAGCAGAACCTATCGGACAGAACAAGAGACCCAGTACTTC. Amino acids: CASRTYRTEQETQYF.

The CDR3 nucleotides are TGCAGCGTGGACAGCCGGGACAGGGGGCTTGTTGGAAGTGAAGCTTTCTTT. It specifies CSVDSRDRGLVGSEAFF. The V gene is TRBV29-1, the J gene TRBJ1-1; 12 positions match TRBD1. The CDR3 length is 17 residues. CDR1 is SQVTM and CDR2 is ANQGSEA in the germline V gene. J lost 7 bases, V lost 6 bases, and 18 bases had no gene match.

This chain connects TRBV11-2 to TRBJ2-7; possibly TRBD2 for D (6 bases). Germline CDR1 reads SGHAT; CDR2 reads FQNNGV. This CDR3 spans 15 amino acids. V was clipped by 3 bases and J by 4 bases, with 16 bases between them. This CDR3 is CASSFGGNRIYEQYF. The CDR3 bases are TGTGCCAGCAGCTTCGGGGGTAATAGAATTTACGAGCAGTACTTC.